The 32 T cell receptor beta chains presented below share a single source sample, sequenced in a study of T cells after yellow fever vaccination. Each CDR3 protein gets one entry after TCRdb re-called the 5' RACE reads with MiXCR. The table includes some 150,000 distinct CDR3 sequences, 11% detected once. The input for sequencing was CD8+ T cells sorted from PBMCs, taken 15 days after the yellow fever booster vaccination. The origin of the receptors is a man between 18 and 35 years old who received the YFV17D yellow fever vaccine.

This chain connects TRBV4-2 to TRBJ2-3; D possibly corresponds to TRBD2 (6 bases). The CDR3 covers 15 residues. The V end was cut by 6 bases, the J end by 3 bases, with 16 bases between. The germline V gene has CDR1 LGHNA and CDR2 YNFKEQ. CDR3 residues: CASRTFGLATDTQYF. The CDR3 DNA reads TGTGCCAGCAGAACTTTCGGGCTAGCGACAGATACGCAGTATTTT.

This clonotype was observed a handful of times. The J gene is TRBJ2-5, the V gene TRBV7-9, with a tentative D call TRBD1 (6 bases). V gave up 0 bases and J gave up 5 bases, with 13 bases separating them. CDR3 size: 15 residues. Germline values: CDR1 SEHNR, CDR2 FQNEAQ (reference sequence). The chain's CDR3 is CASSLAGAGYETQYF. The DNA for the CDR3 is TGTGCCAGCAGCTTAGCGGGGGCAGGGTACGAGACCCAGTACTTC.

The CDR3 DNA reads TGTGCCAGCAGTTTCGCCCTTCAGTACGTC. This sequence encodes CASSFALQYV. The chain carries TRBV28 and TRBJ2-7; D remains unclear. There are 10 residues in the CDR3. Germline values: CDR1 MDHEN, CDR2 SYDVKM. Trimming cost V 3 bases and J 10 bases, with 7 bases left between them.

This clonotype has at least ten counts. V is TRBV6-4 and J is TRBJ2-2; TRBD2 aligns across 10 bases. The J segment lost 1 base and the V segment lost 4 bases, leaving 0 bases of the junction unmatched. CDR1 MRHNA and CDR2 SNTAGT come from the germline V gene. The CDR3 sequence is 15 residues long. DNA of the CDR3: TGTGCCAGCAGTGGACTAGCGGGGAACACCGGGGAGCTGTTTTTT. It translates to CASSGLAGNTGELFF.

This clonotype was seen a handful of times. The chain has TRBV24-1 and TRBJ1-2, with a possible D match to TRBD1 (5 bases). The CDR3 contains 14 residues. V lost 5 bases and J 7 bases, leaving 16 bases between the germline ends. The germline CDR1 and CDR2 sequences are KGHDR and SFDVKD. The CDR3 region is CATSASAGSLGYTF. In DNA, the CDR3 is TGTGCCACCAGTGCCTCCGCAGGGTCCCTTGGCTACACCTTC.

This clonotype was recorded at least ten times. The chain employs TRBV4-3 and TRBJ2-3; the D gene could be TRBD1 or TRBD2 (6 bases each). V lost 1 base and J lost 5, with 16 bases in between. CDR3 length equals 16 residues. CDR1 is LGHNA, CDR2 YSLEER, per germline. CDR3 residues: CASSQVVGGPRDTQYF. The CDR3 DNA reads TGCGCCAGCAGCCAAGTCGTTGGGGGGCCTAGAGATACGCAGTATTTT.

This clonotype was recorded many times. This chain uses TRBV9 with TRBJ2-6; TRBD2 might be the D (6 bases). V was cut by 0 bases and J by 4 bases, with 14 bases left in between. CDR3 length equals 17 residues. Germline CDR1 is SGDLS and CDR2 is YYNGEE. The CDR3 is CASSVVGGPGGANVLTF. In DNA form, the CDR3 reads TGTGCCAGCAGCGTAGTGGGGGGTCCGGGAGGGGCCAACGTCCTGACTTTC. Full variable domain (missing parts from reference TRBV9 and TRBJ2-6): DSGVTQTPKHLITATGQRVTLRCSPRSGDLSVYWYQQSLDQGLQFLIQYYNGEERAKGNILERFSAQQFPDLHSELNLSSLELGDSALYFCASSVVGGPGGANVLTFGAGSRLTVL.

This clonotype was seen a few times. The V gene is TRBV5-6, the J gene TRBJ2-5, with unresolved D. The CDR3 loop spans 13 amino acids. V lost 0 bases, J lost 4 bases, and 7 bases lay in between. The germline V gene has CDR1 SGHDT and CDR2 YYEEEE. CDR3 amino acids: CASSLAVGETQYF. The CDR3 bases are TGTGCCAGCAGCTTGGCGGTAGGAGAGACCCAGTACTTC.

The table lists this clonotype with a few counts. V gene TRBV4-1 combines with J gene TRBJ2-2; unclear D gene. Germline CDR1 is MGHRA and CDR2 is YSYEKL. The CDR3 extends over 15 amino acids. The V gene lost 1 base and the J gene lost 1 base, with 7 bases spanning the gap. The CDR3 nucleotides read TGCGCCAGCAGCCAAGGGCAAAGGAACACCGGGGAGCTGTTTTTT. It specifies CASSQGQRNTGELFF.

CDR3 nucleotides: TGCGCCAGCAGCCAAGATTGGGGGGCAACAACCAATGAGCAGTTCTTC. Translated: CASSQDWGATTNEQFF. The chain combines TRBV4-1 with TRBJ2-1; D may be TRBD1 or TRBD2 (6 bases each). Germline-derived CDR1 and CDR2 are MGHRA and YSYEKL. Between the trimmed V and J ends, which lost 0 bases and 6 bases, there was a span of 15 bases. The CDR3 is 16 residues long.

This clonotype was seen a handful of times. The V and J genes are TRBV27 and TRBJ1-5, with D hard to call. Germline V gene sequence: CDR1 MNHEY, CDR2 SMNVEV (reference sequence). The ends were cut back, 0 bases at V and 0 bases at J, with 15 bases in the middle. This CDR3 contains 18 residues. The CDR3 nucleotides are TGTGCCAGCAGTTTATCTCCGCCGGGAGGATATAGCAATCAGCCCCAGCATTTT. Amino acids: CASSLSPPGGYSNQPQHF.

The sample holds a few counts of this clonotype. The genes are TRBV4-1 and TRBJ2-5, with 9 bases fitting TRBD2. The CDR3 consists of 16 residues. Trimming at V came to 0 bases and at J to 7 bases, leaving 9 bases not matched to a gene. Germline CDR1 reads MGHRA; CDR2 reads YSYEKL. In nucleotides, the CDR3 is TGCGCCAGCAGCCAAGATACTAGCGGGTTTGGCGGGACCCAGTACTTC. Amino acid sequence: CASSQDTSGFGGTQYF.

The CDR3 nucleotides read TGTGCCAGCAGCTTAGGTCTAGCGGGGGTCCTCGCCAACAATGAGCAGTTCTTC. Encoded protein: CASSLGLAGVLANNEQFF. The J gene is TRBJ2-1, the V gene TRBV11-2; TRBD2 matches at 10 bases. Unmatched junction bases numbered 11, after V lost 1 base and J lost 5 bases. CDR1 and CDR2 (germline): SGHAT, FQNNGV. The CDR3 sequence is 18 residues long.

This clonotype occurred many times. This chain joins TRBV29-1 and TRBJ2-2; TRBD2 might be the D (5 bases). The V and J ends lost 1 base and 7 bases respectively, with 10 bases between them. This CDR3 comprises 13 residues. The germline V gene has CDR1 SQVTM and CDR2 ANQGSEA. CDR3 nucleotide sequence: TGCAGCGTTGAAGTACGGGGTAGCGGGGAGCTGTTTTTT. It specifies CSVEVRGSGELFF.

This sequence joins TRBV4-3 and TRBJ1-2, with D unresolved. Trimming cost V 2 bases and J 8 bases, with 9 bases left between them. Germline-derived CDR1 and CDR2 are LGHNA and YSLEER. The CDR3 length is 12 residues. CDR3 bases: TGCGCCAGCAGCCAAACGCCCGGGGGCTACACCTTC. This codes for CASSQTPGGYTF.

V usage is TRBV6-1 and J usage is TRBJ1-5; TRBD1 is a possible D gene (5 bases). Germline V gene lookup returns CDR1 MNHNS and CDR2 SASEGT. V was trimmed by 1 base and J by 5 bases, leaving 15 bases between them. This CDR3 has 16 amino acids. The CDR3 DNA follows: TGTGCCAGCAGTGAAGTGGTCAGGGAGTTCGATCAGCCCCAGCATTTT. It is translated as CASSEVVREFDQPQHF.

This clonotype was picked up one time. This may come from a read error, since a much larger clone is one base off. The genes are TRBV7-2 and TRBJ2-3; D is undetermined. The CDR3 consists of 12 residues. The germline V and J ends were trimmed by 6 bases and 2 bases, with 6 bases remaining between them. In germline, CDR1 is SGHTA, CDR2 FQGNSA. The CDR3 spells CASRPYTDTQYF. The CDR3 DNA reads TGTGCCAGCAGGCCTTACACAGATACGCAGTATTTT.

This clonotype was detected ten times or more. The chain couples TRBV7-2 to TRBJ1-2; D gene unclear. The CDR3 contains 13 residues. V gave up 5 bases and J gave up 2 bases, with 9 bases separating them. From germline, CDR1 is SGHTA and CDR2 FQGNSA. DNA for the CDR3: TGTGCCAGCAGCCCAGACACGAACTATGGCTACACCTTC. It specifies CASSPDTNYGYTF.

This clonotype came up a few times. The V call is TRBV27, the J call TRBJ2-1; 8 bases are shared with TRBD1. V lost 5 bases, J lost 3 bases, and 3 bases stayed unmatched. This CDR3 is built from 14 residues. Per the germline V gene, CDR1 is MNHEY and CDR2 is SMNVEV (reference sequence). The CDR3 coding sequence is TGTGCCAGCAGTGGACAGGGCCTCTACAATGAGCAGTTCTTC. Translation gives CASSGQGLYNEQFF.

This clonotype was found many times. The chain carries TRBV6-1 and TRBJ1-5; 11 bases are a match to TRBD1. Germline values: CDR1 MNHNS, CDR2 SASEGT. This CDR3 is 16 amino acids long. J was trimmed by 7 bases and V by 0 bases; bases with no gene match: 5. CDR3 DNA: TGTGCCAGCAGTGAAGCGGAGGGGACAGGGGGACAGCCCCAGCATTTT. Translated: CASSEAEGTGGQPQHF.

This chain's CDR3 is CASSIDGFSYNEQFF. For the CDR3, the DNA is TGTGCCAGTAGTATAGACGGATTCTCCTACAATGAGCAGTTCTTC. V usage is TRBV19 and J usage is TRBJ2-1; the D is unclear. The CDR3 spans 15 residues. Per the germline V gene, CDR1 is LNHDA and CDR2 is SQIVND (reference sequence). Trimming left V 0 bases short and J 0 bases short, with 6 bases between.

This chain connects TRBV4-1 to TRBJ2-7; D possibly corresponds to TRBD1 (5 bases). CDR3 length: 14 amino acids. The V end lost 0 bases, the J end lost 2 bases, and 8 bases lay between the germline ends. CDR1 is MGHRA, CDR2 YSYEKL, per germline. The CDR3 sequence: CASSQEATAYEQYF. The CDR3 region has the DNA TGCGCCAGCAGCCAAGAGGCGACAGCCTACGAGCAGTACTTC.

V and J are TRBV27 and TRBJ1-5; D uncertain. The germline V gene has CDR1 MNHEY and CDR2 SMNVEV (reference sequence). V gave up 1 base and J gave up 2 bases, with 9 bases separating them. There are 15 residues in the CDR3. CDR3 sequence reads: CASSLFRSRNQPQHF. As DNA, the CDR3 is TGTGCCAGCAGTTTATTCAGGTCTCGCAATCAGCCCCAGCATTTT.

This chain joins TRBV29-1 and TRBJ2-5, with 12 bases identical to TRBD2. The V and J ends lost 6 bases and 5 bases, in that order; junction bases with no gene match: 4. The CDR3 has 13 amino acids. The V gene's germline CDR1 is SQVTM and CDR2 ANQGSEA. The DNA of the CDR3 is TGCAGCGTCCTACTAGCGGGGGGCGAGACCCAGTACTTC. Translated, it gives CSVLLAGGETQYF.

The V call is TRBV4-3, the J call TRBJ2-7; 7 nucleotides line up with TRBD2. Germline V gives CDR1 LGHNA, CDR2 YSLEER. V was pared by 0 bases and J by 5 bases, with 13 bases of the junction left unmatched. The CDR3 covers 17 residues. Here the CDR3 reads CASSQDPPPTGLDEQYF. The CDR3 nucleotides are TGCGCCAGCAGCCAAGATCCACCGCCCACTGGACTAGACGAGCAGTACTTC.

In its sample, this clonotype was seen a few times. The chain employs TRBV7-6 and TRBJ2-5, with 9 bases identical to TRBD2. The CDR3 spans 15 residues. Per germline, CDR1 SGHVS and CDR2 FNYEAQ. Trimming at V came to 7 bases and at J to 2 bases, leaving 8 bases not matched to a gene. CDR3 region: CASNLRAGGQETQYF. The CDR3 DNA reads as TGTGCCAGCAACCTGCGGGCGGGGGGGCAAGAGACCCAGTACTTC.

The CDR3 DNA reads as TGTGCCAGCAGCTTAGATAACAGGGGGGTGAAGACCCAGTACTTC. Translated: CASSLDNRGVKTQYF. V is TRBV7-9 and J is TRBJ2-5; 8 nucleotides match TRBD1. With V trimmed by 1 base and J by 6 bases, 7 bases remained unmatched. The CDR3 is 15 residues long. Germline values: CDR1 SEHNR, CDR2 FQNEAQ (reference sequence).

This clonotype was observed a few times. The chain combines TRBV4-1 with TRBJ1-3; D remains ambiguous. V was pared by 0 bases and J by 3 bases, with 9 bases between. Germline V lookup: CDR1 MGHRA, CDR2 YSYEKL. The CDR3 contains 15 residues. DNA for the CDR3: TGCGCCAGCAGCCAAGATATGACAAATGGAAACACCATATATTTT. Translated: CASSQDMTNGNTIYF.

The rearrangement joins TRBV29-1 to TRBJ2-1; D unresolved. CDR1 is SQVTM, CDR2 ANQGSEA, per germline. This CDR3 is 13 amino acids long. V dropped 6 bases and J dropped 0 bases, with 9 bases sitting between them. DNA of the CDR3: TGCAGCGTGACTCAAAGCTCCTACAATGAGCAGTTCTTC. Translation: CSVTQSSYNEQFF.

This sequence joins TRBV4-2 and TRBJ2-3, with 10 nucleotides matching TRBD2. This CDR3 contains 19 residues. J was trimmed by 4 bases and V by 0 bases; bases with no gene match: 13. CDR1 is LGHNA, CDR2 YNFKEQ, per germline. The CDR3 region has the DNA TGTGCCAGCAGCCAAGATTTCGGGGCTAGCGGGGGAGGGGCAGATACGCAGTATTTT. It is translated as CASSQDFGASGGGADTQYF.

This clonotype appeared a few times. The chain carries TRBV5-4 and TRBJ2-5; weak D call: TRBD1 (5 bases). In germline, CDR1 is SGHNT, CDR2 YYREEE (reference sequence). The CDR3 loop spans 13 amino acids. Trimming shortened V by 0 bases and J by 5 bases, and 8 bases separated the two germline ends. The CDR3 DNA is TGTGCCAGCAGCTTGGAGGGGCTGGAGACCCAGTACTTC. This translates into CASSLEGLETQYF.

J is TRBJ1-1 and V is TRBV6-6; a weak D match, TRBD1 (6 bases). Germline assignment: CDR1 MNHNY and CDR2 SVGAGI (reference sequence). There are 16 residues in the CDR3. Trimming removed 0 bases at V and 1 base at J, with 12 bases between. CDR3 nucleotides: TGTGCCAGCAGTTACTCGATGGCACAGGGGAACACTGAAGCTTTCTTT. Residues: CASSYSMAQGNTEAFF.